The clone carrying this T cell receptor beta chain was seen a single time. Assay: immunoSEQ multiplex PCR; the TCRdb copy retains only in-frame clones and omits some. This table holds 20,000 to 25,000 clones, around 90% found once. The data stem from a study of T cell changes during pregnancy in multiple sclerosis. The V and J ends lost 4 bases and 5 bases respectively, with 21 bases between them. Germline CDR1 is SGHRS and CDR2 is YFSETQ. The CDR3 extends over 16 amino acids. The material sequenced was CD8+ T cells from peripheral blood mononuclear cells, taken in the second trimester of pregnancy. This TCR came from a female donor in good health, enrolled as a control in a pregnancy study. V gene TRBV5-1 combines with J gene TRBJ2-5, with D perhaps TRBD2 (7 bases). CDR3 bases: TGCGCCAGCAGCCCAACTCTGCCGGGGGGCGCCGAGACCCAGTACTTC. Protein: CASSPTLPGGAETQYF.